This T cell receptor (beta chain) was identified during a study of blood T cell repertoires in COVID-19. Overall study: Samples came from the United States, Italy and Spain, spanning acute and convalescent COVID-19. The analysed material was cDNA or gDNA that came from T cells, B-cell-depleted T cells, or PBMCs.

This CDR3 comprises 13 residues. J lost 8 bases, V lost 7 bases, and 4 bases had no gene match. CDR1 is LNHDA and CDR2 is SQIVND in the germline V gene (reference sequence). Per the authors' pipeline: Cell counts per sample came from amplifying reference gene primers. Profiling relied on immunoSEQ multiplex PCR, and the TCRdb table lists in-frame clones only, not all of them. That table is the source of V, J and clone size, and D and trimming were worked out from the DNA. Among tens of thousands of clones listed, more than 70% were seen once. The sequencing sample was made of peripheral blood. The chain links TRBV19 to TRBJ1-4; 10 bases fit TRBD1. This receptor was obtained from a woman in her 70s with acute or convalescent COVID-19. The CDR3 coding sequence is TGTGCCAGTAACGACAGGGGGCGGGAAAAACTGTTTTTT. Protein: CASNDRGREKLFF.